This T cell receptor beta chain was sequenced during a study of blood T cell repertoires in COVID-19. Study context: The cDNA or gDNA used as material had been derived from T cells, B-cell-depleted T cells, or PBMCs.

Germline V lookup: CDR1 SNHLY, CDR2 FYNNEI. The CDR3 loop spans 14 amino acids. Unmatched junction bases numbered 8, after V lost 6 bases and J lost 7 bases. The assay was immunoSEQ multiplex PCR, and TCRdb's table has in-frame clones only and misses some. The sample comprises roughly 140,000 clones, 80% to 90% of which are singletons, and less than 10% rests with the top ten. The sequenced sample consisted of peripheral blood. The TCR originated in a woman in her sixties with COVID-19, enrolled during active disease. The rearrangement joins TRBV2 to TRBJ2-3, with 9 positions matching TRBD2. The CDR3 loop is CASRGTSLRHTQYF. In DNA, the CDR3 is TGTGCCAGCAGGGGGACTAGCTTAAGGCATACGCAGTATTTT.